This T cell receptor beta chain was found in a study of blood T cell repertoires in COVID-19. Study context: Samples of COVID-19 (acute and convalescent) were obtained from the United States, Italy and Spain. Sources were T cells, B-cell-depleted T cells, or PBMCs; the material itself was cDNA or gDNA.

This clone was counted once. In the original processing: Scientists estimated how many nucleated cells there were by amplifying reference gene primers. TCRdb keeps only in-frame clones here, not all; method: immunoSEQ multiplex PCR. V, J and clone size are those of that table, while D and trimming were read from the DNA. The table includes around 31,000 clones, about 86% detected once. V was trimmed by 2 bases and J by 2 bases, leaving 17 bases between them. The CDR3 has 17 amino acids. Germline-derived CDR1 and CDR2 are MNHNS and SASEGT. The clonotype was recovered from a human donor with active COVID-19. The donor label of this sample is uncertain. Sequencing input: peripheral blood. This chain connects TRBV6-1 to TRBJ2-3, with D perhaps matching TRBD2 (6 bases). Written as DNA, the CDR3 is TGTGCCAGCAGTGAAAATCATAGCGGAGGAGTCACAGATACGCAGTATTTT. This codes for CASSENHSGGVTDTQYF.